This T cell receptor (beta chain) was sequenced in a study of T cell responses to AZD1222 COVID-19 vaccine. Study outcomes and limitations: A mostly white British donor set with more females was recruited, and clonal diversity was possibly underestimated. Close to half of all spike-specific TCRs reportedly target regions of the variants that are unmutated. Repertoire collection took place solely once the T cell response had peaked.

Produced via immunoSEQ multiplex PCR; TCRdb's table is partial and in-frame only. This table has tens of thousands of clones, approximately 90% appearing once. Whether given at about 4 or about 12 weeks, second doses were pooled. The V gene lost 0 bases and the J gene lost 7 bases, with 9 bases spanning the gap. The V gene's germline CDR1 is KGHSH and CDR2 LQKENI. The CDR3 length is 14 residues. Notes on this clone: Its specificity is not known.

This chain joins TRBV18 and TRBJ1-4; weak D call: TRBD1 (5 bases). The sample consisted of peripheral blood, taken 28 days after the second AZD1222 dose. The origin of this receptor is an adult who received the AZD1222 COVID-19 vaccine. The CDR3 DNA follows: TGTGCCAGCTCACCACCCTCCGACAGTGAAAAACTGTTTTTT. Translation gives CASSPPSDSEKLFF.